This TCR beta chain was recorded in a study of CD8+CD57+ T cells in acquired aplastic anemia. In germline, CDR1 is SNHLY, CDR2 FYNNEI. The J segment lost 3 bases and the V segment lost 8 bases, leaving 8 bases of the junction unmatched. This CDR3 region has 15 residues. This clonotype was counted at least ten times. Genomic DNA was employed as the template in profiling TCR beta VDJ and CDR3. TCRdb recomputed calls from the reads with MiXCR, one row per CDR3 protein. Of around 140,000 distinct CDR3 sequences listed, 40% to 45% are singletons. The specimen sequenced was sorted CD4+, CD8+, or CD8+CD57+ T cells (not recorded which) from PBMCs. The chain couples TRBV2 to TRBJ1-4; 8 nucleotides align to TRBD1. The source of this sequence is a human donor in good health, serving as a control. The chain's CDR3 is CASGGGQGSNEKLFF. The CDR3 DNA reads as TGTGCCAGCGGCGGCGGACAGGGTTCTAATGAAAAACTGTTTTTT. The full variable domain, its missing parts supplied by reference TRBV2 and TRBJ1-4, is EPEVTQTPSHQVTQMGQEVILRCVPISNHLYFYWYRQILGQKVEFLVSFYNNEISEKSEIFDDQFSVERPDGSNFTLKIRSTKLEDSAMYFCASGGGQGSNEKLFFGSGTQLSVL.